This T cell receptor (beta chain) derives from a study of T cell changes during pregnancy in multiple sclerosis. The protocol was immunoSEQ multiplex PCR, while the TCRdb copy is restricted to in-frame clones and leaves out a portion. This sample carries tens of thousands of clones, 92% of them seen once, and the ten largest clones take around 0.66%. This clone was detected a few times. CDR1 is LNHDA and CDR2 is SQIVND in the germline V gene (reference sequence). The V gene end was trimmed by 3 bases and the J gene end by 2 bases; junction bases not matched to a gene: 7. The CDR3 has 16 amino acids. The chain has TRBV19 and TRBJ2-1; TRBD2 matches at 7 bases. This clonotype was obtained from a female donor with multiple sclerosis, enrolled in a pregnancy study. The sample was CD4+ T cells from peripheral blood mononuclear cells, taken after pregnancy. The chain's CDR3 is CASSIGGGRTYNEQFF. For the CDR3, the DNA is TGTGCCAGTAGTATTGGGGGGGGACGGACCTACAATGAGCAGTTCTTC.